A selection of T cell receptor beta chains follows, all from one sample in a study of shared clonotypes between healthy human individuals. Generated by immunoSEQ multiplex PCR, the TCRdb table keeps only in-frame clones and is missing some. The data show some 800,000 clones, approximately 92% seen once. Sequencing input: naive CD8+ T cells sorted from blood. These receptors all come from a man under 40 in good health. The CDR3 runs from the conserved cysteine through the conserved F or W. Fields, in order: D gene, V gene, clone size, J gene, CDR3 protein, CDR3 DNA. D genes are given only for firm matches. Expanded clones are given a class, and other clones once, few, many or no size at all.

d_gene: TRBD2
v_gene: TRBV27
abundance: -
j_gene: TRBJ2-3
CDR3aa: CASSYISGASSTDTQYF
CDR3nt: TGTGCCAGCAGTTATATCAGCGGGGCATCTAGCACAGATACGCAGTATTTT

d_gene: -
v_gene: TRBV27
abundance: -
j_gene: TRBJ2-7
CDR3aa: CASSLGWEYEQYF
CDR3nt: TGTGCCAGCAGCTTGGGGTGGGAGTACGAGCAGTACTTC

d_gene: -
v_gene: TRBV27
abundance: once
j_gene: TRBJ2-5
CDR3aa: CASSPGTQHQETQYF
CDR3nt: TGTGCCAGCAGTCCCGGGACTCAGCACCAAGAGACCCAGTACTTC

d_gene: TRBD1
v_gene: TRBV7-6
abundance: once
j_gene: TRBJ1-5
CDR3aa: CASSPGQGHQPQHF
CDR3nt: TGTGCCAGCAGCCCGGGACAGGGGCATCAGCCCCAGCATTTT

d_gene: -
v_gene: TRBV27
abundance: -
j_gene: TRBJ2-3
CDR3aa: CASSPPIFRTSTDTQYF
CDR3nt: TGTGCCAGCAGTCCTCCGATCTTTCGGACTAGCACAGATACGCAGTATTTT

d_gene: -
v_gene: TRBV7-6
abundance: -
j_gene: TRBJ2-3
CDR3aa: CASSLGAGTDTQYF
CDR3nt: TGTGCCAGCAGTCTAGGGGCCGGCACAGATACGCAGTATTTT

d_gene: TRBD2
v_gene: TRBV5-5
abundance: once
j_gene: TRBJ2-3
CDR3aa: CASSLVALAADTQYF
CDR3nt: TGTGCCAGCAGCTTGGTGGCCCTAGCGGCAGATACGCAGTATTTT

d_gene: -
v_gene: TRBV11-2
abundance: -
j_gene: TRBJ2-7
CDR3aa: CASSLGGSYEQYF
CDR3nt: TGTGCCAGCAGCTTAGGGGGTAGCTACGAGCAGTACTTC

d_gene: TRBD1
v_gene: TRBV11-1
abundance: -
j_gene: TRBJ2-1
CDR3aa: CASSPGQGANEQFF
CDR3nt: TGTGCCAGCAGCCCCGGACAGGGGGCCAATGAGCAGTTCTTC

d_gene: TRBD1
v_gene: TRBV29-1
abundance: -
j_gene: TRBJ1-2
CDR3aa: CSVRTGGATDYGYTF
CDR3nt: TGCAGCGTGCGTACAGGGGGCGCGACGGACTATGGCTACACCTTC

d_gene: -
v_gene: TRBV29-1
abundance: -
j_gene: TRBJ2-5
CDR3aa: CSVWTEAAEETQYF
CDR3nt: TGCAGCGTTTGGACAGAGGCGGCTGAAGAGACCCAGTACTTC

d_gene: -
v_gene: TRBV11-1
abundance: -
j_gene: TRBJ2-1
CDR3aa: CASSLWVYNEQFF
CDR3nt: TGTGCCAGCAGCTTATGGGTATACAATGAGCAGTTCTTC

d_gene: -
v_gene: TRBV27
abundance: -
j_gene: TRBJ1-4
CDR3aa: CASRGEPIGRGGEKLFF
CDR3nt: TGTGCCAGCAGGGGGGAACCCATCGGACGTGGCGGCGAAAAACTGTTTTTT

d_gene: -
v_gene: TRBV5-1
abundance: -
j_gene: TRBJ2-7
CDR3aa: CASSPSGTPSSEQYF
CDR3nt: TGCGCCAGCAGCCCATCAGGCACCCCTAGCTCCGAGCAGTACTTC

d_gene: TRBD2
v_gene: TRBV7-9
abundance: -
j_gene: TRBJ2-1
CDR3aa: CASQVPGTSGANEQFF
CDR3nt: TGTGCCAGCCAAGTTCCCGGGACTAGCGGCGCCAATGAGCAGTTCTTC

d_gene: TRBD1
v_gene: TRBV19
abundance: -
j_gene: TRBJ2-2
CDR3aa: CASSIRQGGTGELFF
CDR3nt: TGTGCCAGTAGTATCCGACAGGGGGGCACCGGGGAGCTGTTTTTT

d_gene: -
v_gene: TRBV7-9
abundance: -
j_gene: TRBJ2-7
CDR3aa: CASSHPTTGAFFEQYF
CDR3nt: TGTGCCAGCAGCCACCCAACCACCGGGGCTTTCTTCGAGCAGTACTTC

d_gene: -
v_gene: TRBV25-1
abundance: -
j_gene: TRBJ2-1
CDR3aa: CASSEYNAGSGEQFF
CDR3nt: TGTGCCAGCAGTGAATATAACGCAGGGTCGGGTGAGCAGTTCTTC

d_gene: TRBD1
v_gene: TRBV7-6
abundance: -
j_gene: TRBJ1-1
CDR3aa: CASSPGQRMNTEAFF
CDR3nt: TGTGCCAGCAGCCCGGGACAGCGAATGAACACTGAAGCTTTCTTT

d_gene: -
v_gene: TRBV25-1
abundance: -
j_gene: TRBJ2-1
CDR3aa: CASSVSNEQFF
CDR3nt: TGTGCCAGCTCAGTAAGCAATGAGCAGTTCTTC

d_gene: TRBD2
v_gene: TRBV5-1
abundance: -
j_gene: TRBJ2-1
CDR3aa: CASRSPGLAANEQFF
CDR3nt: TGCGCCAGCAGGTCTCCGGGACTAGCGGCGAATGAGCAGTTCTTC

d_gene: TRBD1
v_gene: TRBV16
abundance: once
j_gene: TRBJ2-7
CDR3aa: CASSHKRAYRDSSEQYF
CDR3nt: TGTGCCAGCAGCCACAAAAGGGCCTACCGGGACAGCTCCGAGCAGTACTTC

d_gene: -
v_gene: TRBV2
abundance: -
j_gene: TRBJ2-3
CDR3aa: CASSGEVDTQYF
CDR3nt: TGTGCCAGCAGTGGCGAGGTAGACACGCAGTATTTT

d_gene: TRBD1
v_gene: TRBV27
abundance: -
j_gene: TRBJ2-3
CDR3aa: CASSLMYRGIGTDTQYF
CDR3nt: TGTGCCAGCAGTTTAATGTACAGGGGAATCGGGACAGATACGCAGTATTTT

d_gene: TRBD1
v_gene: TRBV9
abundance: -
j_gene: TRBJ1-1
CDR3aa: CASSVDWDSGDYQAFF
CDR3nt: TGTGCCAGCAGCGTAGACTGGGACAGCGGAGATTACCAAGCTTTCTTT

d_gene: -
v_gene: TRBV13
abundance: -
j_gene: TRBJ1-1
CDR3aa: CASSWGGSSEAFF
CDR3nt: TGTGCCAGCAGCTGGGGGGGCAGCAGTGAAGCTTTCTTT

d_gene: -
v_gene: TRBV4-1
abundance: -
j_gene: TRBJ1-2
CDR3aa: CASSPSGYGYTF
CDR3nt: TGCGCCAGCAGCCCGTCAGGTTATGGCTACACCTTC

d_gene: TRBD2
v_gene: TRBV10-2
abundance: -
j_gene: TRBJ2-5
CDR3aa: CASSPLLAGDEETQYF
CDR3nt: TGCGCCAGCAGTCCCCTCCTAGCGGGAGATGAAGAGACCCAGTACTTC

d_gene: -
v_gene: TRBV7-9
abundance: -
j_gene: TRBJ1-4
CDR3aa: CASSSTTLQSTNEKLFF
CDR3nt: TGTGCCAGCAGCTCTACCACCTTACAGAGTACTAATGAAAAACTGTTTTTT